This is a list of T cell receptor beta chains from one sample in a study of T cell changes during pregnancy in multiple sclerosis. Profiling relied on immunoSEQ multiplex PCR, and the TCRdb table lists in-frame clones only, not all of them. In the table there are 100,000 or so clones, 94% of which are singletons. The sequenced sample was peripheral blood, obtained after pregnancy. The receptors come from a female donor in good health, enrolled as a control in a pregnancy study. Each CDR3 is given with its conserved first and last residue. The order of the fields is D gene, J gene, V gene, clone size, CDR3 protein, CDR3 DNA. The D gene is left open where the match is weak. Size is stated for part of the rows, as once, few or many counts, or as a class when the clone is expanded.

NA	TRBJ2-5	TRBV5-8	NA	CASSLALSGISETQYF	TGTGCCAGCAGCTTGGCACTGTCGGGAATATCGGAGACCCAGTACTTC
NA	TRBJ1-2	TRBV18	NA	CASSPGQKNYGYTF	TGTGCCAGCTCACCCGGACAGAAGAACTATGGCTACACCTTC
NA	TRBJ1-1	TRBV7-9	NA	CASSPKVWRDTEAFF	TGTGCCAGCAGCCCCAAGGTCTGGAGGGACACTGAAGCTTTCTTT
TRBD1	TRBJ2-7	TRBV15	NA	CATSRDRQGYEQYF	TGTGCCACCAGCAGAGACCGACAGGGCTACGAGCAGTACTTC
NA	TRBJ1-4	TRBV19	NA	CASSIAGRGEEKLFF	TGTGCCAGTAGTATAGCGGGCAGGGGCGAAGAAAAACTGTTTTTT
NA	TRBJ1-5	TRBV5-1	NA	CASSLEGNSNQPQHF	TGCGCCAGCAGCTTGGAGGGGAATAGCAATCAGCCCCAGCATTTT
TRBD2	TRBJ2-3	TRBV29-1	NA	CSVAFREGTDTQYF	TGCAGCGTTGCTTTCCGGGAGGGTACAGATACGCAGTATTTT
NA	TRBJ2-5	TRBV7-9	NA	CASSLVAGKGETQYF	TGTGCCAGCAGCTTAGTTGCAGGGAAAGGGGAGACCCAGTACTTC
NA	TRBJ2-3	TRBV28	NA	CASSRGSRVGTDTQYF	TGTGCCAGCAGTCGTGGATCCCGGGTGGGCACAGATACGCAGTATTTT
TRBD2	TRBJ2-1	TRBV4-2	NA	CASSQRLAEITNNEQFF	TGTGCCAGCAGCCAAAGACTAGCGGAGATTACCAACAATGAGCAGTTCTTC
NA	TRBJ2-7	TRBV29-1	NA	CSGQVSYEQYF	TGCAGCGGACAGGTTTCCTACGAGCAGTACTTC
NA	TRBJ2-7	TRBV28	NA	CASSLAQGYGHYEQYF	TGTGCCAGCAGTCTTGCCCAGGGCTACGGACACTACGAGCAGTACTTC
NA	TRBJ1-1	TRBV11-2	NA	CASSLQGAHTEAFF	TGTGCCAGCAGCTTGCAGGGTGCTCACACTGAAGCTTTCTTT
NA	TRBJ1-6	TRBV2	NA	CASRGEGNSPLHF	TGTGCCAGCAGGGGGGAGGGGAATTCACCCCTCCACTTT
NA	TRBJ1-5	TRBV28	NA	CASSLARAINQPQHF	TGTGCCAGCAGTTTAGCCAGGGCGATCAATCAGCCCCAGCATTTT
TRBD1	TRBJ2-7	TRBV4-1	once	CASSSDRSAYEQYF	TGCGCCAGCAGCTCGGACAGGTCAGCCTACGAGCAGTACTTC
TRBD2	TRBJ2-7	TRBV4-1	NA	CASSQAPGLAGVSYEQYF	TGCGCCAGCAGCCAAGCGCCGGGACTAGCGGGAGTATCCTACGAGCAGTACTTC
NA	TRBJ2-5	TRBV15	NA	CATSRDSRETQYF	TGTGCCACCAGCAGAGACTCGAGAGAGACCCAGTACTTC
NA	TRBJ2-1	TRBV5-1	NA	CASSFRDTYNEQFF	TGCGCCAGCAGCTTCCGGGACACCTACAATGAGCAGTTCTTC
NA	TRBJ2-1	TRBV15	NA	CATSRDTSRSYNEQFF	TGTGCCACCAGCAGAGATACAAGTCGATCCTACAATGAGCAGTTCTTC
NA	TRBJ1-2	TRBV2	NA	CARGLFYGYTF	TGTGCCAGAGGACTCTTCTATGGCTACACCTTC
TRBD2	TRBJ2-1	TRBV19	once	CASSIGLAGAPGYNEQFF	TGTGCCAGTAGTATAGGCCTAGCGGGAGCCCCAGGCTACAATGAGCAGTTCTTC
NA	TRBJ2-2	TRBV5-6	NA	CASSLRLDTGELFF	TGTGCCAGCAGCTTGCGACTGGACACCGGGGAGCTGTTTTTT
NA	TRBJ1-4	TRBV19	few	CASSPRDGREKLFF	TGTGCCAGTAGTCCGCGGGACGGCCGTGAAAAACTGTTTTTT
TRBD1	TRBJ2-7	TRBV27	NA	CASSPSDREAYEQYF	TGTGCCAGCAGCCCCTCGGACAGGGAGGCCTACGAGCAGTACTTC
NA	TRBJ2-3	TRBV6-5	once	CASRLAPTTDTQYF	TGTGCCAGCCGGCTAGCGCCCACCACAGATACGCAGTATTTT
TRBD1	TRBJ1-5	TRBV4-1	NA	CASSQDGLQGGQPQHF	TGCGCCAGCAGCCAAGATGGATTACAGGGGGGACAGCCCCAGCATTTT
NA	TRBJ2-2	TRBV2	NA	CASSRSAVKAGELFF	TGTGCCAGCAGCCGTTCCGCGGTCAAAGCCGGGGAGCTGTTTTTT
TRBD1	TRBJ2-4	TRBV5-7	NA	CASSLENYRGKAKNIQYF	TGTGCCAGCAGCTTGGAAAATTACAGGGGTAAGGCCAAAAACATTCAGTACTTC
TRBD2	TRBJ2-7	TRBV5-6	NA	CASSFSGAYEQYF	TGTGCCAGCAGCTTTAGCGGGGCCTACGAGCAGTACTTC
NA	TRBJ2-3	TRBV27	NA	CASRPTGSADTQYF	TGTGCCAGCAGGCCGACAGGAAGCGCAGATACGCAGTATTTT
NA	TRBJ2-1	TRBV5-4	NA	CASSPRDSDNKQFF	TGTGCCAGCAGCCCCCGGGACTCTGACAATAAGCAGTTCTTC
NA	TRBJ1-1	TRBV7-8	NA	CATKTEINTEAFF	TGTGCCACAAAGACGGAGATTAACACTGAAGCTTTCTTT
NA	TRBJ2-7	TRBV19	once	CASSETGTYEQYF	TGTGCCAGTAGTGAGACAGGAACCTACGAGCAGTACTTC
TRBD2	TRBJ2-7	TRBV4-1	NA	CASSLRTSGEYEQYF	TGCGCCAGCAGCCTACGGACTAGCGGGGAGTACGAGCAGTACTTC
NA	TRBJ2-7	TRBV5-4	NA	CASSSNRGAEEQYF	TGTGCCAGCAGCTCGAATCGGGGGGCTGAAGAGCAGTACTTC
NA	TRBJ2-1	TRBV2	NA	CASSYRFEDYNEQFF	TGTGCCAGCAGTTATAGGTTCGAGGATTACAATGAGCAGTTCTTC
TRBD1	TRBJ2-6	TRBV5-1	NA	CASRGTGVPGANVLTF	TGCGCCAGCAGGGGGACAGGGGTCCCTGGGGCCAACGTCCTGACTTTC
TRBD2	TRBJ2-7	TRBV5-1	once	CASSSRTSGDLYEQYF	TGCGCCAGCAGCTCTCGGACTAGCGGGGATCTTTACGAGCAGTACTTC
TRBD2	TRBJ2-1	TRBV5-1	NA	CASSSTSGSIYEQFF	TGCGCCAGCAGCTCTACTAGCGGGAGCATCTATGAGCAGTTCTTC
TRBD1	TRBJ2-7	TRBV7-6	NA	CASSTAGTGGPNEQYF	TGTGCCAGCAGCACAGCCGGGACAGGGGGCCCGAACGAGCAGTACTTC
TRBD1	TRBJ2-5	TRBV7-2	NA	CASSYRGPQETQYF	TGTGCCAGCAGCTACAGGGGGCCCCAAGAGACCCAGTACTTC
NA	TRBJ1-1	TRBV5-6	NA	CASSLERGRDTEAFF	TGTGCCAGCAGCTTGGAGCGTGGGAGGGACACTGAAGCTTTCTTT
TRBD1	TRBJ1-1	TRBV10-1	NA	CARNRDRGDLNTEAFF	TGCGCCAGAAACCGGGACAGGGGTGACCTGAACACTGAAGCTTTCTTT
NA	TRBJ2-3	TRBV5-1	NA	CASSSQGTDTQYF	TGCGCCAGCAGCTCCCAGGGCACAGATACGCAGTATTTT
NA	TRBJ2-1	TRBV2	NA	CASSQMALANSYNEQFF	TGTGCCAGCAGTCAAATGGCACTAGCTAACTCCTACAATGAGCAGTTCTTC
NA	TRBJ1-1	TRBV27	NA	CASSLEGVNTEAFF	TGTGCCAGCAGTTTAGAGGGCGTGAACACTGAAGCTTTCTTT
NA	TRBJ2-4	TRBV5-6	NA	CASSFSGGKNIQYF	TGTGCCAGCAGCTTCAGTGGCGGCAAAAACATTCAGTACTTC
TRBD1	TRBJ1-1	TRBV6-1	once	CASRVTGSGEAFF	TGTGCCAGCAGAGTGACAGGGTCGGGTGAAGCTTTCTTT
TRBD1	TRBJ2-3	TRBV11-3	NA	CASSTGQGVDDTQYF	TGTGCCAGCAGCACCGGACAGGGGGTGGATGATACGCAGTATTTT
NA	TRBJ1-4	TRBV5-1	NA	CASSLASLLGEKLFF	TGCGCCAGCAGCTTGGCCTCCCTGCTAGGTGAAAAACTGTTTTTT